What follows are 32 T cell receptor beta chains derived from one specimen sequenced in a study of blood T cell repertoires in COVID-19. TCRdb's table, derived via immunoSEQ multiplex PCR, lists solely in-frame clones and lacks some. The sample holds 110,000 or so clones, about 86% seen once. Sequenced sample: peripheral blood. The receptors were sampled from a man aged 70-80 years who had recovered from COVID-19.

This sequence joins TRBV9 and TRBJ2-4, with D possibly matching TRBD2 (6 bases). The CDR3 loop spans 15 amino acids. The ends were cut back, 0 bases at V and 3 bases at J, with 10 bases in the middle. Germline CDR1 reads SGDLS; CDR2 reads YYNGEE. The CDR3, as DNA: TGTGCCAGCAGCGTAGATGGGGGGAACAAAAACATTCAGTACTTC. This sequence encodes CASSVDGGNKNIQYF.

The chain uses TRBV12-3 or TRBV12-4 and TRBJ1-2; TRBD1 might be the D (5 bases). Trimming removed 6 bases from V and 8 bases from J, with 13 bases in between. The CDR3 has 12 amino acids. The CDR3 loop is CASSPRQLGYTF. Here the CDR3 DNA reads TGTGCCAGCAGCCCTAGACAGTTAGGCTACACCTTC.

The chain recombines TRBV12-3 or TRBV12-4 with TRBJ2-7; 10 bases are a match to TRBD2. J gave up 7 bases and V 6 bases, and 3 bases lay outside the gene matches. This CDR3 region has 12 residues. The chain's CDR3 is CASRRLAGEQYF. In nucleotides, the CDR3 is TGTGCCAGCAGGAGACTAGCGGGTGAGCAGTACTTC.

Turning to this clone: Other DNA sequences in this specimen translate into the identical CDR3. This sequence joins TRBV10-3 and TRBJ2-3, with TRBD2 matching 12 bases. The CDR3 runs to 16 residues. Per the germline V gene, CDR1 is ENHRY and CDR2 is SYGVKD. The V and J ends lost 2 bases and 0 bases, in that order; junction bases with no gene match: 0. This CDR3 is CAISEGLAGSTDTQYF. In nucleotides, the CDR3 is TGTGCCATCAGTGAGGGACTAGCGGGGAGCACAGATACGCAGTATTTT.

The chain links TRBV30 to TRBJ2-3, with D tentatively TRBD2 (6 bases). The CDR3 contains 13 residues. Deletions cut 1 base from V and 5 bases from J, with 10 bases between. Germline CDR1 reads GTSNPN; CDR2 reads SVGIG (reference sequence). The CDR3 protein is CAWSGRVKDTQYF. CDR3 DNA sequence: TGTGCCTGGAGTGGGAGGGTCAAAGATACGCAGTATTTT. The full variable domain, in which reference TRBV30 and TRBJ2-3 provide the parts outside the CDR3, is SQTIHQWPATLVQPVGSPLSLECTVEGTSNPNLYWYRQAAGRGLQLLFYSVGIGQISSEVPQNLSASRPQDRQFILSSKKLLLSDSGFYLCAWSGRVKDTQYFGPGTRLTVL.

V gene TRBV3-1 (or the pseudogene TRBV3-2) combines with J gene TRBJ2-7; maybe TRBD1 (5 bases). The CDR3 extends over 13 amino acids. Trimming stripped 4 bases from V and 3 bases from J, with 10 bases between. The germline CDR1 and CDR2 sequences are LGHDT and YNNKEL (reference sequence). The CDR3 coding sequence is TGTGCCAGCAGCCCACTGCAGGGCTACGAGCAGTACTTC. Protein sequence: CASSPLQGYEQYF.

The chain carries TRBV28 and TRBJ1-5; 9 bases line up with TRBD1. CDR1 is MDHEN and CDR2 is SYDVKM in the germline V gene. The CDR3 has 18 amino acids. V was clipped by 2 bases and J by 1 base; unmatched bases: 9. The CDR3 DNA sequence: TGTGCCAGCAGTTTAGGGACAGGGCCGCGTATAAGCAATCAGCCCCAGCATTTT. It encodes CASSLGTGPRISNQPQHF.

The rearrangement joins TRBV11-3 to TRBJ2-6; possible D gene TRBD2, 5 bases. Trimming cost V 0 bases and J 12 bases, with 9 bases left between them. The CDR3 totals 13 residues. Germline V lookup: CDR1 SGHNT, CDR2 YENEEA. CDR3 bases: TGTGCCAGCAGCTTAGATACCGCGGGCGTCCTGACTTTC. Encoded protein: CASSLDTAGVLTF.

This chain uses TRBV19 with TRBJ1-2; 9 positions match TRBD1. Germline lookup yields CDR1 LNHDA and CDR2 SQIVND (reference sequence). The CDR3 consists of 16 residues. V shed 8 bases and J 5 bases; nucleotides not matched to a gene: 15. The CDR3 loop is CASSKGGQGPSYGYTF. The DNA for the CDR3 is TGTGCCAGTTCTAAAGGAGGACAGGGGCCTTCTTATGGCTACACCTTC.

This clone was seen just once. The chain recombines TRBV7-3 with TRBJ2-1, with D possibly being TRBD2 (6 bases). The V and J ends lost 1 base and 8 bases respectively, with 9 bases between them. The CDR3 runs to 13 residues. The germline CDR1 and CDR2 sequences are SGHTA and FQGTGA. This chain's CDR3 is CASSLRWGDEQFF. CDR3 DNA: TGTGCCAGCAGCTTAAGATGGGGGGATGAGCAGTTCTTC.

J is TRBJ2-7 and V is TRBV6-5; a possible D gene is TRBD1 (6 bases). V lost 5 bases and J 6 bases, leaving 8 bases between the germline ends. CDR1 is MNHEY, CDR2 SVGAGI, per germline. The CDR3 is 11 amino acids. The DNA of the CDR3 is TGTGCCAGCAGTATGGACAGCGAGCAGTACTTC. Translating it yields CASSMDSEQYF.

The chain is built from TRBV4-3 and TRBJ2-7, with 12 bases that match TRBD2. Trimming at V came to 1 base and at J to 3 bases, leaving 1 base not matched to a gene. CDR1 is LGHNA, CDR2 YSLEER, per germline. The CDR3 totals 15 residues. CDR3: CASSQGLAGVYEQYF. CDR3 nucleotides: TGCGCCAGCAGCCAAGGACTAGCGGGAGTCTACGAGCAGTACTTC.

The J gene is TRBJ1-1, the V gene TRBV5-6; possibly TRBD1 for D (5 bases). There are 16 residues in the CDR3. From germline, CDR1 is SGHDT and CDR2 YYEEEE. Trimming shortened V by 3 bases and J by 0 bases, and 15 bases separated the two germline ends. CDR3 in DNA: TGTGCCAGCAGCTGGTTAGGGGAGGGCATGAACACTGAAGCTTTCTTT. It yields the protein CASSWLGEGMNTEAFF. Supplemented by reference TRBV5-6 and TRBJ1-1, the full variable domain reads DAGVTQSPTHLIKTRGQQVTLRCSPKSGHDTVSWYQQALGQGPQFIFQYYEEEERQRGNFPDRFSGHQFPNYSSELNVNALLLGDSALYLCASSWLGEGMNTEAFFGQGTRLTVV.

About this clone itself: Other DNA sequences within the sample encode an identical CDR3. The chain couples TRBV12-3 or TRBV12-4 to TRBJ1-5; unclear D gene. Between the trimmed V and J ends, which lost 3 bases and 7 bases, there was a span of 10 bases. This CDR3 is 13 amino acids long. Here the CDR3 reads CASSLIGSQPQHF. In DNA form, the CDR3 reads TGTGCCAGCAGTTTGATCGGGTCACAGCCCCAGCATTTT.

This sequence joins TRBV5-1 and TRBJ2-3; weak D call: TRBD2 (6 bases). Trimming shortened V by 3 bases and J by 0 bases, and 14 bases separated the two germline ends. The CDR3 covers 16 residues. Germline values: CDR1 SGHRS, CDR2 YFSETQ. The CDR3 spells CASSSVRGTSTDTQYF. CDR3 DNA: TGCGCCAGCAGCTCGGTCCGGGGGACTAGCACAGATACGCAGTATTTT.

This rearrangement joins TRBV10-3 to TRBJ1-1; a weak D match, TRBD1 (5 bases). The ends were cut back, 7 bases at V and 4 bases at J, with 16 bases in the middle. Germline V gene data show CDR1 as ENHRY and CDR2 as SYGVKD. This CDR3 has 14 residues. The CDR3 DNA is TGTGCCATCAAATTACAGAACCAGGGCACTGAAGCTTTCTTT. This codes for CAIKLQNQGTEAFF.

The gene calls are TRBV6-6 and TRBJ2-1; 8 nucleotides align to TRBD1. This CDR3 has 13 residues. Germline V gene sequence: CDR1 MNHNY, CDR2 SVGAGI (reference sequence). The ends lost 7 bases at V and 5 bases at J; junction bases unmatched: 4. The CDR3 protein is CASNRQGNNEQFF. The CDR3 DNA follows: TGTGCCAGCAATCGACAGGGGAACAATGAGCAGTTCTTC.

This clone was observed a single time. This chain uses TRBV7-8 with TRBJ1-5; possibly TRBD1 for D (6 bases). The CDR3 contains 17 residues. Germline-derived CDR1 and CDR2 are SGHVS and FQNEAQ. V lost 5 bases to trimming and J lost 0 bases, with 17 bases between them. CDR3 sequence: CASSQRTELYSNQPQHF. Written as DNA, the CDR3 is TGTGCCAGCAGCCAGCGGACAGAGCTATATAGCAATCAGCCCCAGCATTTT. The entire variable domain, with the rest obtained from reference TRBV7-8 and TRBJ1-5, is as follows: GAGVSQSPRYKVAKRGQDVALRCDPISGHVSLFWYQQALGQGPEFLTYFQNEAQLDKSGLPSDRFFAERPEGSVSTLKIQRTQQEDSAVYLCASSQRTELYSNQPQHFGDGTRLSIL.

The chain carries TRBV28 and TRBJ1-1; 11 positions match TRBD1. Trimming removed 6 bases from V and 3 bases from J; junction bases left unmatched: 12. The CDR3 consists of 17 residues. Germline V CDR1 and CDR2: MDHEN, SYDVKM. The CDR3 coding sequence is TGTGCCAGCAGGACTGGCGGGACAGGGGGGTTACACACTGAAGCTTTCTTT. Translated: CASRTGGTGGLHTEAFF. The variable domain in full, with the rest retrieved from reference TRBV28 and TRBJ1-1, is DVKVTQSSRYLVKRTGEKVFLECVQDMDHENMFWYRQDPGLGLRLIYFSYDVKMKEKGDIPEGYSVSREKKERFSLILESASTNQTSMYLCASRTGGTGGLHTEAFFGQGTRLTVV.

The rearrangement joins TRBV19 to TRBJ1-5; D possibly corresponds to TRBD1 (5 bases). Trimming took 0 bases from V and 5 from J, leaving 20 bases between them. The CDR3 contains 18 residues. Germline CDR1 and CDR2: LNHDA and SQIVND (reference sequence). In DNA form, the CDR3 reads TGTGCCAGTAGTATAGAGCCCCGGTGGCAGGGATATGATCAGCCCCAGCATTTT. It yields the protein CASSIEPRWQGYDQPQHF.

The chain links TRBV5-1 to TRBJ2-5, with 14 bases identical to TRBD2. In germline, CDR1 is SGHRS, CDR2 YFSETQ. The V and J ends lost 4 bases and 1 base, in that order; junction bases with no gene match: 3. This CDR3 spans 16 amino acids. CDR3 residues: CASSRGTSGGQETQYF. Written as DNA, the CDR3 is TGCGCCAGCAGCAGAGGGACTAGCGGGGGCCAAGAGACCCAGTACTTC.

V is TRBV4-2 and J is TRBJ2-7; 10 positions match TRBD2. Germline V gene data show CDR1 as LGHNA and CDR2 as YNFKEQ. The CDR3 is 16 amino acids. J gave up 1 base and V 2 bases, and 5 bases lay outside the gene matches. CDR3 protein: CASSQPLAGVSYEQYF. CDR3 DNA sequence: TGTGCCAGCAGCCAACCCCTAGCGGGAGTGTCCTACGAGCAGTACTTC.

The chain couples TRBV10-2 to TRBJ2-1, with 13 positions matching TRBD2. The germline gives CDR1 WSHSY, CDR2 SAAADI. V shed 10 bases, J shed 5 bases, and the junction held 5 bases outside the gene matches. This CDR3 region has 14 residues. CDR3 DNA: TGCGCCACAAAGACTAGCGGGGGGAACAATGAGCAGTTCTTC. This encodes CATKTSGGNNEQFF.

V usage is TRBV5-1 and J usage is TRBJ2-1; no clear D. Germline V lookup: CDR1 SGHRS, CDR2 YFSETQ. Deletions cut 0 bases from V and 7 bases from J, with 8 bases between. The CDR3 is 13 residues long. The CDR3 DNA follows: TGCGCCAGCAGCTTGGGTACACATAATGAGCAGTTCTTC. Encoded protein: CASSLGTHNEQFF.

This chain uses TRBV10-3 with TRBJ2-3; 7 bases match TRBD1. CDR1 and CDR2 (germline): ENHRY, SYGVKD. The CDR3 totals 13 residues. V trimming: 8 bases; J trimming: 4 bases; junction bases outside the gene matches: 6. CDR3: CAIRDTGADTQYF. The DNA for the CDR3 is TGTGCCATCCGAGACACAGGGGCAGATACGCAGTATTTT.

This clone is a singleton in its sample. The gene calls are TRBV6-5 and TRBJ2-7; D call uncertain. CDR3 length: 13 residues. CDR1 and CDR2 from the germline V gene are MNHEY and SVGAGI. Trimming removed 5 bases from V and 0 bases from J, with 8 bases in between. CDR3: CASSPPSSYEQYF. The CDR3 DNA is TGTGCCAGCAGTCCCCCCAGCTCCTACGAGCAGTACTTC.

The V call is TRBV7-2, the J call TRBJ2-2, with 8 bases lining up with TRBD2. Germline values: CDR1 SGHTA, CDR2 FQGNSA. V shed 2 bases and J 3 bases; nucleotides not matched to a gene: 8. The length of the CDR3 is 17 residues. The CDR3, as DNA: TGTGCCAGCAGCTTACGGGTAGGAGCGGGAGACACCGGGGAGCTGTTTTTT. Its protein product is CASSLRVGAGDTGELFF.

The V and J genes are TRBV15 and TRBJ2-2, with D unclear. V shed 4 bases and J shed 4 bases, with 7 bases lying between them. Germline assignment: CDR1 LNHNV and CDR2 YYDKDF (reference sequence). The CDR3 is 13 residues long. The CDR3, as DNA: TGTGCCACCAGCATGTATTCCACCGGGGAGCTGTTTTTT. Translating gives CATSMYSTGELFF.

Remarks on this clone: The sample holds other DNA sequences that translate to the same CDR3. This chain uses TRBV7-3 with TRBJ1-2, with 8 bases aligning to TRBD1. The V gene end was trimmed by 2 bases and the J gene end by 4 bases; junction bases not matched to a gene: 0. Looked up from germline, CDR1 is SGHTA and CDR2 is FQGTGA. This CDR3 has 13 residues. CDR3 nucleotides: TGTGCCAGCAGCTTAGGACAGGGCTATGGCTACACCTTC. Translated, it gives CASSLGQGYGYTF.

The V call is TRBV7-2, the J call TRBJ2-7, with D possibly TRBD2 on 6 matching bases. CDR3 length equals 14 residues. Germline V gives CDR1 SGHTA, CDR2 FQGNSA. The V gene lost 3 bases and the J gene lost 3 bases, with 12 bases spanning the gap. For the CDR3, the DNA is TGTGCCAGCAGCTTCGGGGGAAATCACTACGAGCAGTACTTC. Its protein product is CASSFGGNHYEQYF.

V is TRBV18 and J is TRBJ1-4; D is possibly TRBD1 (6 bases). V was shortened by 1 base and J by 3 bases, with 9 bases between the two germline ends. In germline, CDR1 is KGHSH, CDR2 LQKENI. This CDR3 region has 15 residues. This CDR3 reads CASSPLKGANEKLFF. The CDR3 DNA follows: TGTGCCAGCTCACCACTCAAGGGGGCTAATGAAAAACTGTTTTTT. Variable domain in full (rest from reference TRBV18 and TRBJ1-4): NAGVMQNPRHLVRRRGQEARLRCSPMKGHSHVYWYRQLPEEGLKFMVYLQKENIIDESGMPKERFSAEFPKEGPSILRIQQVVRGDSAAYFCASSPLKGANEKLFFGSGTQLSVL.

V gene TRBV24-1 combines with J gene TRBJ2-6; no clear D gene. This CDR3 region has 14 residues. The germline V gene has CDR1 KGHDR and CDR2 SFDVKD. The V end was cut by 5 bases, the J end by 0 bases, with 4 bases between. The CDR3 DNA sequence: TGTGCCACCAGTGGGAGCTCTGGGGCCAACGTCCTGACTTTC. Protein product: CATSGSSGANVLTF.